A selection of T cell receptor beta chains follows, all from one sample in a study of relationships among human T cell subsets. TCRdb re-called the multiplex PCR reads with MiXCR, one entry per CDR3 protein. This sample has over 7,000 distinct CDR3 sequences; under 70% occur once, and the top ten carry approximately 55%. The sequenced material came from naive and transitional (CD45RA+) T cells sorted from blood. Every receptor here comes from a middle-aged man in good health. The CDR3 runs from the conserved cysteine through the conserved F or W. D genes are given only for firm matches. Not every row has a clone size; where given, it reads once, few, many or a size class.

d_call: TRBD1
v_call: TRBV20-1
clone_size: .
j_call: TRBJ1-1
cdr3_aa: CSADTGGTEAFF
cdr3_nt: TGCAGTGCGGACACAGGGGGCACTGAAGCTTTCTTT

d_call: .
v_call: TRBV29-1
clone_size: .
j_call: TRBJ2-5
cdr3_aa: CSVKITGQETQYF
cdr3_nt: TGCAGCGTTAAGATCACAGGGCAAGAGACCCAGTACTTC

d_call: TRBD1
v_call: TRBV19
clone_size: .
j_call: TRBJ1-2
cdr3_aa: CASTLTGNYGYTF
cdr3_nt: TGTGCCAGTACCCTGACAGGGAACTATGGCTACACCTTC

d_call: TRBD2
v_call: TRBV27
clone_size: few
j_call: TRBJ2-1
cdr3_aa: CAVGLAGNEQFF
cdr3_nt: TGTGCCGTCGGACTAGCCGGCAATGAGCAGTTCTTC

d_call: TRBD2
v_call: TRBV19
clone_size: .
j_call: TRBJ2-1
cdr3_aa: CASSRASGSHNEQFF
cdr3_nt: TGTGCCAGTAGCCGCGCTAGCGGATCCCACAATGAGCAGTTCTTC

d_call: .
v_call: TRBV2
clone_size: few
j_call: TRBJ1-1
cdr3_aa: CASSGEPKGMTEAFF
cdr3_nt: TGTGCCAGCAGTGGAGAGCCGAAGGGCATGACTGAAGCTTTCTTT

d_call: TRBD2
v_call: TRBV24-1
clone_size: few
j_call: TRBJ2-1
cdr3_aa: CATSGREGSSYNEQFF
cdr3_nt: TGTGCCACCAGTGGTCGGGAGGGCAGCTCCTACAATGAGCAGTTCTTC

d_call: .
v_call: TRBV11-2
clone_size: .
j_call: TRBJ2-7
cdr3_aa: CASSGGSYEQYF
cdr3_nt: TGTGCCAGCAGCGGGGGGTCCTACGAGCAGTACTTC

d_call: TRBD1
v_call: TRBV6-1
clone_size: .
j_call: TRBJ2-5
cdr3_aa: CASSTGTGRETQYF
cdr3_nt: TGTGCCAGCAGTACCGGGACAGGGAGGGAGACCCAGTACTTC

d_call: TRBD2
v_call: TRBV12-3/TRBV12-4
clone_size: .
j_call: TRBJ2-1
cdr3_aa: CASSPSGEQFF
cdr3_nt: TGTGCCAGCAGTCCTAGCGGTGAGCAGTTCTTC

d_call: TRBD1
v_call: TRBV7-8
clone_size: .
j_call: TRBJ2-3
cdr3_aa: CASTRSGTGGRDTQYF
cdr3_nt: TGTGCCAGCACCCGATCCGGGACAGGGGGCAGAGATACGCAGTATTTT

d_call: .
v_call: TRBV11-2
clone_size: .
j_call: TRBJ1-1
cdr3_aa: CASSFLGPNTEAFF
cdr3_nt: TGTGCCAGCAGCTTCTTGGGACCGAACACTGAAGCTTTCTTC

d_call: TRBD2
v_call: TRBV28
clone_size: few
j_call: TRBJ2-7
cdr3_aa: CATWGLGPISYEQYF
cdr3_nt: TGTGCCACCTGGGGACTAGGACCCATATCCTACGAGCAGTACTTC

d_call: .
v_call: TRBV2
clone_size: few
j_call: TRBJ1-1
cdr3_aa: CASRGGEADTEAFF
cdr3_nt: TGTGCCAGCAGGGGGGGAGAGGCGGACACTGAAGCTTTCTTT

d_call: TRBD1
v_call: TRBV12-3/TRBV12-4
clone_size: .
j_call: TRBJ1-2
cdr3_aa: CASSNHTGVNYGYTF
cdr3_nt: TGTGCCAGCAGTAACCATACAGGGGTCAACTATGGCTACACCTTC

d_call: .
v_call: TRBV29-1
clone_size: .
j_call: TRBJ2-7
cdr3_aa: CSIQGAFYEQYF
cdr3_nt: TGCAGCATACAGGGCGCATTCTACGAGCAGTACTTC

d_call: TRBD2
v_call: TRBV11-1
clone_size: .
j_call: TRBJ2-1
cdr3_aa: CASSLRTSNLLANEQFF
cdr3_nt: TGTGCCAGCAGCCTTCGGACTAGCAACTTACTTGCAAATGAGCAGTTCTTC

d_call: .
v_call: TRBV11-2
clone_size: .
j_call: TRBJ1-1
cdr3_aa: CASSLTPTYTEAFF
cdr3_nt: TGTGCCAGCAGCTTAACCCCCACCTACACTGAAGCCTTCTTT

d_call: .
v_call: TRBV29-1
clone_size: few
j_call: TRBJ1-2
cdr3_aa: CSVEGRENYGYTF
cdr3_nt: TGCAGCGTTGAAGGACGGGAGAACTATGGCTACACCTTC